This TCR beta chain was retrieved from a study of regulatory T cells in long-lasting Graves disease. Time point of the sample: newly diagnosed GD, antithyroid drugs for less than 3 months. PBMCs were the source of the RNA used for TCR sequencing. In regard to this clonotype: This may be a read error, as it is one base from a much larger clone.

CDR1 and CDR2 (germline): MNHEY, SMNVEV (reference sequence). The CDR3 extends over 13 amino acids. HTBI primers from iRepertoire and Arm-PCR of CDR3 regions yielded the TCR beta libraries. TCRdb reprocessed the multiplex PCR reads via MiXCR and lists one record per CDR3 protein. The sample lists hundreds of thousands of distinct CDR3 sequences; 13% were seen once. A further study also used this sample, focusing on T cells in Graves' hyperthyroidism and ophthalmopathy. That paper adds: Most thyroid clonotypes that were expanded above 0.001 also turned up in blood.

This specimen consisted of peripheral blood mononuclear cells (PBMCs), obtained at new diagnosis, from a patient treated with antithyroid drugs. The source of this sequence is a man aged 30-40 years with Graves disease. This sequence joins TRBV27 and TRBJ2-3, with TRBD2 matching 7 bases. The J call may not be correct, given that the DNA end is closer to TRBJ2-5. Written as DNA, the CDR3 is TGTGCCAGCAGTTGGCAGGGAGGGGCGACCCAGTACTTC. This gives the protein CASSWQGGATQYF.